The source of this T cell receptor (beta chain) is a study of blood T cell repertoires in COVID-19. The wider study: Researchers got acute and convalescent COVID-19 samples from the United States, Italy and Spain. The cDNA or gDNA used as material had been derived from T cells, B-cell-depleted T cells, or PBMCs.

TCRdb's table, derived via immunoSEQ multiplex PCR, lists solely in-frame clones and lacks some. The table shows 150,000 to 170,000 clones, with about 90% occurring only once. V lost 1 base and J lost 4, with 10 bases in between. Germline assignment: CDR1 LGHDT and CDR2 YNNKEL (reference sequence). The CDR3 is 14 amino acids. Sequenced input: peripheral blood. V usage is TRBV3-1 (or the pseudogene TRBV3-2) and J usage is TRBJ1-2; D not certain. This TCR derives from a man aged 50 or older with acute or convalescent COVID-19. The CDR3, as DNA: TGTGCCAGCAGCCAAGGGGAGTGGGCCTATGGCTACACCTTC. Amino acids: CASSQGEWAYGYTF.